This passage covers 28 T cell receptor beta chains from one sample sequenced in a study of cytomegalovirus exposure and HLA in healthy donors. A multiplex PCR was run with 60 Vbeta primers and 13 Jbeta primers. Here immunoSEQ multiplex PCR was the method, and the copy in TCRdb shows in-frame clones only, minus some. The sample lists some 150,000 clones, just under 85% occurring once. Sequenced: PBMCs. The origin of the receptors is a woman aged 40 to 55 in good health and CMV-seronegative.

The chain joins TRBV7-9 to TRBJ1-2, with D possibly being TRBD1 (6 bases). CDR1 SEHNR and CDR2 FQNEAQ come from the germline V gene (reference sequence). This CDR3 spans 13 amino acids. The germline V and J ends were trimmed by 2 bases and 8 bases, with 12 bases remaining between them. The CDR3 DNA sequence: TGTGCCAGCAGCTTAAGGGGGATCGAGGGCTACACCTTC. Translated: CASSLRGIEGYTF.

The chain combines TRBV5-1 with TRBJ2-7, with a possible D match to TRBD2 (6 bases). This CDR3 region has 13 residues. Germline-derived CDR1 and CDR2 are SGHRS and YFSETQ. V gave up 1 base and J gave up 3 bases, with 8 bases separating them. The CDR3 bases are TGCGCCAGCAGCTTGCCGGGGGTCTACGAGCAGTACTTC. Its protein product is CASSLPGVYEQYF.

V usage is TRBV10-1 and J usage is TRBJ2-3; 9 bases map to TRBD2. V shed 3 bases, J shed 7 bases, and the junction held 14 bases outside the gene matches. CDR3 length: 17 amino acids. The germline CDR1 and CDR2 sequences are WNHNN and SYGVQD (reference sequence). CDR3 DNA sequence: TGCGCCAGCAGTGATTCTCTATGGGGACTAGCAGAAAATACGCAGTATTTT. Its translation: CASSDSLWGLAENTQYF.

The J gene is TRBJ1-2, the V gene TRBV4-1; D remains ambiguous. V lost 0 bases, J lost 8 bases, and 10 bases lay in between. The germline CDR1 and CDR2 sequences are MGHRA and YSYEKL. The CDR3 spans 13 residues. The CDR3 is CASSQDYSWGYTF. As DNA, the CDR3 is TGCGCCAGCAGCCAAGATTACTCCTGGGGCTACACCTTC.

This chain connects TRBV4-3 to TRBJ2-1, with TRBD2 matching over 11 bases. This CDR3 has 16 residues. V lost 4 bases to trimming and J lost 2 bases; unmatched junction nucleotides: 4. Germline values: CDR1 LGHNA, CDR2 YSLEER. CDR3 sequence (DNA): TGCGCCAGCAGCCGGCTGACTAGCGGGACCTACAATGAGCAGTTCTTC. This sequence encodes CASSRLTSGTYNEQFF.

The J gene is TRBJ2-3, the V gene TRBV7-9; a weak D match, TRBD2 (5 bases). Germline V gives CDR1 SEHNR, CDR2 FQNEAQ (reference sequence). The V and J ends lost 4 bases and 3 bases respectively, with 11 bases between them. This CDR3 comprises 14 residues. The CDR3 loop is CASSSWESTDTQYF. For the CDR3, the DNA is TGTGCCAGCAGCTCGTGGGAGTCAACAGATACGCAGTATTTT. The complete variable domain, with remaining parts taken from reference TRBV7-9 and TRBJ2-3, reads DTGVSQNPRHKITKRGQNVTFRCDPISEHNRLYWYRQTLGQGPEFLTYFQNEAQLEKSRLLSDRFSAERPKGSFSTLEIQRTEQGDSAMYLCASSSWESTDTQYFGPGTRLTVL.

The chain employs TRBV4-1 and TRBJ1-1; 7 nucleotides line up with TRBD1. Germline CDR1 reads MGHRA; CDR2 reads YSYEKL. V was clipped by 4 bases and J by 0 bases; unmatched bases: 14. This CDR3 spans 18 amino acids. The CDR3, as DNA: TGCGCCAGCAGCCCATTGGGTAGACAGGGAAACATGAACACTGAAGCTTTCTTT. Its protein product is CASSPLGRQGNMNTEAFF.

J is TRBJ2-3 and V is TRBV5-6; 7 nucleotides line up with TRBD2. The ends lost 0 bases at V and 0 bases at J; junction bases unmatched: 4. CDR3 length: 16 residues. Germline assignment: CDR1 SGHDT and CDR2 YYEEEE. The CDR3 sequence is CASSLVGTTSTDTQYF. The DNA of the CDR3 is TGTGCCAGCAGCTTGGTCGGGACTACGAGCACAGATACGCAGTATTTT.

The chain joins TRBV27 to TRBJ2-7; D may be TRBD2 (5 bases). V shed 7 bases and J shed 1 base, with 17 bases lying between them. Germline CDR1 and CDR2: MNHEY and SMNVEV (reference sequence). The CDR3 length is 15 residues. The CDR3 reads CASKTIGLTSYEQYF. For the CDR3, the DNA is TGTGCCAGCAAAACTATAGGACTGACATCCTACGAGCAGTACTTC.

Regarding this clone: The germline gene is not matched at one end of the junction; a read error may be the cause. V and J are TRBV5-4 and TRBJ2-3; D is uncertain. The germline V gene encodes CDR1 SGHNT and CDR2 YYREEE (reference sequence). The CDR3 is 14 residues long. The DNA for the CDR3 is TGTGCCAACAGCCTAGAGATACACACAGATACGCAGTATTTT. The encoded protein is CANSLEIHTDTQYF. Complete variable domain (other parts from reference TRBV5-4 and TRBJ2-3): ETGVTQSPTHLIKTRGQQVTLRCSSQSGHNTVSWYQQALGQGPQFIFQYYREEENGRGNFPPRFSGLQFPNYSSELNVNALELDDSALYLCANSLEIHTDTQYFGPGTRLTVL.

The chain joins TRBV6-5 to TRBJ2-5; D gene uncertain. Trimming shortened V by 5 bases and J by 2 bases, and 12 bases separated the two germline ends. The germline CDR1 and CDR2 sequences are MNHEY and SVGAGI. The CDR3 is 14 amino acids. The DNA for the CDR3 is TGTGCCAGCAGTGATGGCGGCAGACAAGAGACCCAGTACTTC. This sequence encodes CASSDGGRQETQYF.

CDR3 sequence reads: CASSLQVAGANVLTF. The DNA for the CDR3 is TGTGCCAGCAGCTTACAGGTGGCCGGGGCCAACGTCCTGACTTTC. The rearrangement uses TRBV7-3 and TRBJ2-6, with D hard to call. The CDR3 runs to 15 residues. The V end lost 2 bases, the J end lost 4 bases, and 9 bases lay between the germline ends. The germline V gene encodes CDR1 SGHTA and CDR2 FQGTGA.

Regarding this clone: This CDR3 is also generated by other DNA sequences in the sample. V and J are TRBV20-1 and TRBJ1-4; D might be TRBD1 (6 bases). The V gene lost 4 bases and the J gene lost 14 bases, with 14 bases spanning the gap. The germline CDR1 and CDR2 sequences are DFQATT and SNEGSKA (reference sequence). This CDR3 is built from 11 residues. The CDR3: CSAKRGQGLFF. The CDR3 nucleotides are TGCAGTGCTAAACGGGGCCAGGGGCTGTTTTTT.

In its sample, this clone was seen a few times. The chain employs TRBV6-6 and TRBJ2-7, with 12 positions matching TRBD2. V was clipped by 4 bases and J by 1 base; unmatched bases: 5. Germline lookup yields CDR1 MNHNY and CDR2 SVGAGI (reference sequence). This CDR3 comprises 16 residues. The CDR3 loop is CASSSGTSGSSYEQYF. In nucleotides, the CDR3 is TGTGCCAGCAGTTCCGGGACTAGCGGGTCTTCCTACGAGCAGTACTTC.

The chain joins TRBV6-1 to TRBJ2-5, with 12 bases that match TRBD2. The CDR3 length is 14 residues. J lost 5 bases, V lost 8 bases, and 6 bases had no gene match. The germline V gene has CDR1 MNHNS and CDR2 SASEGT. In DNA, the CDR3 is TGTGCCAGCTCCAGGCTAGCGGGAGGGGAGACCCAGTACTTC. It specifies CASSRLAGGETQYF.

The rearrangement joins TRBV7-2 to TRBJ1-5; D call uncertain. Between the trimmed V and J ends, which lost 3 bases and 5 bases, there was a span of 14 bases. The CDR3 has 15 amino acids. The V gene's germline CDR1 is SGHTA and CDR2 FQGNSA. The CDR3 protein is CASSFYWAADQPQHF. In DNA form, the CDR3 reads TGTGCCAGCAGCTTCTATTGGGCTGCAGATCAGCCCCAGCATTTT.

CDR3 residues: CASSPDPIGVTEAFF. CDR3 DNA: TGCGCCAGCAGCCCCGACCCGATCGGGGTCACTGAAGCTTTCTTT. This chain joins TRBV4-3 and TRBJ1-1; no reliable D call. Germline V gene lookup returns CDR1 LGHNA and CDR2 YSLEER. With 4 bases removed from V and 4 bases from J, the gap between germline ends came to 16 bases. The CDR3 runs 15 residues.

The V and J genes are TRBV28 and TRBJ2-1; 7 bases agree with TRBD2. The CDR3 is 17 amino acids. Trimming cost V 0 bases and J 2 bases; bases outside gene matches: 7. Germline V gene lookup returns CDR1 MDHEN and CDR2 SYDVKM. The CDR3 bases are TGTGCCAGCAGTTTATGGTTACGAGCGGGACCCTACAATGAGCAGTTCTTC. Amino acids: CASSLWLRAGPYNEQFF. The full variable domain, its missing parts supplied by reference TRBV28 and TRBJ2-1, is DVKVTQSSRYLVKRTGEKVFLECVQDMDHENMFWYRQDPGLGLRLIYFSYDVKMKEKGDIPEGYSVSREKKERFSLILESASTNQTSMYLCASSLWLRAGPYNEQFFGPGTRLTVL.

The genes are TRBV7-2 and TRBJ2-5, with no clear D. The V gene's germline CDR1 is SGHTA and CDR2 FQGNSA. The CDR3 length is 13 residues. V was shortened by 3 bases and J by 5 bases, with 10 bases between the two germline ends. The CDR3 protein is CASSFRHIETQYF. CDR3 nucleotides: TGTGCCAGCAGCTTTAGACATATTGAGACCCAGTACTTC.

This rearrangement joins TRBV11-3 to TRBJ2-3; D gene unclear. The V end lost 5 bases, the J end lost 2 bases, and 8 bases lay between the germline ends. CDR3 length equals 13 residues. CDR1 and CDR2 from the germline V gene are SGHNT and YENEEA. CDR3 amino acids: CASSPRYTDTQYF. As DNA, the CDR3 is TGTGCCAGCAGCCCCCGTTACACAGATACGCAGTATTTT.

There are a few counts of this clone. The chain couples TRBV4-1 to TRBJ2-5; D remains unclear. Germline V CDR1 and CDR2: MGHRA, YSYEKL. The CDR3 loop spans 15 amino acids. Trimming cost V 2 bases and J 3 bases, with 13 bases left between them. CDR3 DNA sequence: TGCGCCAGCAGCCAATTACTACGCCGGAAAGAGACCCAGTACTTC. This translates into CASSQLLRRKETQYF.

Details on this clone: The sample has other DNA sequences that encode this CDR3 too. This chain connects TRBV5-4 to TRBJ2-3; D is unresolved. The CDR3 has 13 amino acids. V was clipped by 0 bases and J by 1 base, with 3 bases between them. The germline V gene has CDR1 SGHNT and CDR2 YYREEE (reference sequence). In DNA form, the CDR3 reads TGTGCCAGCAGCTTGGCGGGCACAGATACGCAGTATTTT. Translation gives CASSLAGTDTQYF.

CDR3 nucleotides: TGTGCCAGCACCCCTCGTCTGGATACGCAGTATTTT. It codes for CASTPRLDTQYF. The J gene is TRBJ2-3, the V gene TRBV7-2, with unresolved D. There are 12 residues in the CDR3. With 7 bases removed from V and 6 bases from J, the gap between germline ends came to 11 bases. Germline CDR1 SGHTA, CDR2 FQGNSA. Full variable domain (missing parts from reference TRBV7-2 and TRBJ2-3): GAGVSQSPSNKVTEKGKDVELRCDPISGHTALYWYRQSLGQGLEFLIYFQGNSAPDKSGLPSDRFSAERTGGSVSTLTIQRTQQEDSAVYLCASTPRLDTQYFGPGTRLTVL.

The V and J genes are TRBV4-2 and TRBJ2-1; 10 bases are shared with TRBD2. The CDR3 contains 16 residues. Germline V gene lookup returns CDR1 LGHNA and CDR2 YNFKEQ. With V trimmed by 4 bases and J by 12 bases, 15 bases remained unmatched. Here the CDR3 DNA reads TGTGCCAGCAGCCCTCAAAGGGCTAGCGGGAGCCCGGGGCAGTTCTTC. This codes for CASSPQRASGSPGQFF.

This sequence joins TRBV5-1 and TRBJ2-1, with a weak D call TRBD2 (5 bases). Germline V lookup: CDR1 SGHRS, CDR2 YFSETQ. V was shortened by 0 bases and J by 8 bases, with 12 bases between the two germline ends. This CDR3 is 14 amino acids long. In DNA, the CDR3 is TGCGCCAGCAGCTTGGCCAGACTAACCGATGAGCAGTTCTTC. Amino acids: CASSLARLTDEQFF. The full variable domain, in which reference TRBV5-1 and TRBJ2-1 provide the parts outside the CDR3, is KAGVTQTPRYLIKTRGQQVTLSCSPISGHRSVSWYQQTPGQGLQFLFEYFSETQRNKGNFPGRFSGRQFSNSRSEMNVSTLELGDSALYLCASSLARLTDEQFFGPGTRLTVL.

V is TRBV5-1 and J is TRBJ2-2; D perhaps matches TRBD2 (6 bases). Between the trimmed V and J ends, which lost 2 bases and 7 bases, there was a span of 15 bases. In germline, CDR1 is SGHRS, CDR2 YFSETQ. The CDR3 has 15 amino acids. CDR3 protein: CASSFRDSFNGELFF. DNA of the CDR3: TGCGCCAGCAGCTTCCGGGACTCCTTCAACGGGGAGCTGTTTTTT.

The chain couples TRBV29-1 to TRBJ2-2; possibly TRBD1 for D (5 bases). The V gene lost 0 bases and the J gene lost 6 bases, with 14 bases spanning the gap. CDR1 SQVTM and CDR2 ANQGSEA come from the germline V gene. This CDR3 is built from 15 residues. CDR3 in DNA: TGCAGCGTTGAAGATGAGCAGGGAAGACCCGGGGAGCTGTTTTTT. Amino acids: CSVEDEQGRPGELFF.

The chain joins TRBV5-6 to TRBJ2-1; 7 bases agree with TRBD1. CDR1 is SGHDT, CDR2 YYEEEE, per germline. The CDR3 is 13 amino acids. V shed 4 bases, J shed 8 bases, and the junction held 6 bases outside the gene matches. The CDR3 region has the DNA TGTGCCAGCAGCACGACAGGGATCGATGAGCAGTTCTTC. This encodes CASSTTGIDEQFF.